A selection of T cell receptor beta chains follows, all from one sample in a study of blood T cells in healthy people across ages. TCRdb redid the calling of the 5' RACE reads with MiXCR, one entry per CDR3 protein. In the table there are 1.5 million to 1.9 million distinct CDR3 sequences, less than 45% of which are singletons. The sequenced material came from blood. The receptors come from a woman aged 18-35 years in good health. Both conserved end residues are part of each CDR3. Size tells how often a clone was seen (once, few, many) or the class of an expanded clone, and some rows leave it out.

abundance,v_gene,j_gene,CDR3aa
few,TRBV27,TRBJ1-1,CASSQPTGAEAFF
.,TRBV27,TRBJ1-6,CASTSGSNSPLHF
few,TRBV30,TRBJ1-2,CAWSGRNNYGYTF
.,TRBV11-2,TRBJ2-3,CASTYGYTDTQYF
.,TRBV20-1,TRBJ1-3,CSVQSRGPSGNTIYF
few,TRBV7-9,TRBJ1-2,CASSFGTFFYTF
.,TRBV27,TRBJ2-7,CAGSSPIAAGGSHEQYF
.,TRBV20-1,TRBJ2-2,CSARDGWRDRTGELFF
.,TRBV20-1,TRBJ2-3,CSAPRLAGGFADTQYF
.,TRBV9,TRBJ2-1,CASSVAALDNDEQFF